The entry that follows covers one TCR beta chain sequence. Its specific antigen is unknown. No per-base quality is available; no much larger clone lies one base away. Including cysteine and phenylalanine, the CDR3 has 14 amino acids. CDR3 DNA only is kept here, 42 bases in frame from base 1. V is trimmed back by 6 bases and J by 7 bases, and the junction contains 12 bases that no gene match accounts for. From a lookup of the germline V gene, CDR1 and CDR2 are SQVTM and ANQGSEA. The data stem from a study of CD8 T cells in Susac syndrome (dated by TCRdb to the late 2010s). In terms of the full investigation: Of the Susac syndrome patients who were sequenced, roughly 6 had clinically active disease and eight were in clinical remission. CD8+ T cell repertoire clonality was compared between some 13 healthy donors, about 14 Susac syndrome patients and 15 multiple sclerosis patients. Susac syndrome patients were therapy-naive, on corticosteroids (some also receiving IVIg), or on IVIg alone at blood withdrawal. Repertoire sequencing was used to test whether CD8+ T cell activation and differentiation in Susac syndrome was antigen driven.

High-throughput TCR beta sequencing profiled peripheral blood CD8+ and CD4+ T cells from healthy donors, Susac syndrome patients and multiple sclerosis patients. The Susac syndrome patients fulfilled recently defined diagnostic criteria for either definite or probable disease. CD8+ TEMRA cells were enriched by FACS, while bulk CD8+ and CD4+ T cells were purified by magnetic negative isolation. Blood was drawn into EDTA tubes, processed within 24 hours, and PBMCs were isolated by density gradient centrifugation. PBMCs intended for TCR sequencing were frozen in liquid nitrogen and were later thawed in a 37 degrees C water bath. A purity of at least 90% was achieved for sorted or isolated CD4+, CD8+ and CD8+ TEMRA cells. RNA was extracted using the RNeasy kit, and roughly 0.45 to 1 ug of the RNA was reverse transcribed with random hexamers. The immunoSEQ multiplex PCR assay, which covers 54 Vbeta and 13 Jbeta segments, was used to amplify TCR beta CDR3 regions. PCR amplification bias was corrected by using a synthetic template baseline for primer optimization and computational correction. Per the authors' processing: Reads were annotated to V, D and J genes according to IMGT and were analyzed with immunoSEQ Analyzer, with only productive sequences retained. To calculate clonality, Shannon entropy was normalized by log2 of the number of productive unique sequences and then subtracted from one. For each patient and control, public and private clones were evaluated among the 100 most prevalent clones. A clone was defined as Susac-specific if it was absent from the healthy and MS cohorts, from around 960 published viral clones and from other ImmuneACCESS disease sequences. Using fastp at Q25 and MiXCR, TCRdb reprocessed the public reads and kept productive beta chains. Identical CDR3 proteins give one entry, which carries the most common genes and DNA. Clone size and V and J calls follow TCRdb, not the original study. The sample profile shows approximately 190,000 distinct CDR3 sequences; around 93% of them were found once. Around 0.16% of the sample rests with the top ten.

What the study reported, not specific to this receptor: The TCR sequencing and HLA analysis was acknowledged to have included a relatively small number of individuals. Clonal expansion was observed in Susac syndrome CD8+ repertoires, with the highest expansion in CD8+ TEMRA cells and greater expansion in clinically active than in remitting patients. Looking at Susac-specific public clones, the researchers identified some 15 in the total CD8+ repertoire and about 5 in the CD8+ TEMRA repertoire.

The sequencing input was CD8+ T cells from PBMCs. The receptor's source is a human donor with Susac syndrome. The sequence is built from TRBV29-1 and TRBJ2-1, with 7 bases aligning to TRBD2. This receptor has the CDR3 CSVLLAGVQNEQFF. The DNA reads as follows: TGCAGCGTGTTGCTTGCGGGAGTGCAAAATGAGCAGTTCTTC.